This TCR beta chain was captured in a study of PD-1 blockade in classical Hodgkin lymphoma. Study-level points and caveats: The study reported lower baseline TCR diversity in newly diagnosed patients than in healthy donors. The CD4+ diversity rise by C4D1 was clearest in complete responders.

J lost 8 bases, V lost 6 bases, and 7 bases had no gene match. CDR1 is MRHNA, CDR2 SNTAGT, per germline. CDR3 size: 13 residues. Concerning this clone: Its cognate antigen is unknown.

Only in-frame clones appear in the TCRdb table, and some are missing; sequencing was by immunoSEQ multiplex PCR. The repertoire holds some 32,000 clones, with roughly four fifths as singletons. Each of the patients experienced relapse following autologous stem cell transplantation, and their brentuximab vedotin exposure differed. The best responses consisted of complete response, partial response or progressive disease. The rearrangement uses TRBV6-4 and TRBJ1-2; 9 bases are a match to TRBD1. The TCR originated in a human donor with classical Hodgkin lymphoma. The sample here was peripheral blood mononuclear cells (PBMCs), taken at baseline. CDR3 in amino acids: CASRSGGTGGYTF. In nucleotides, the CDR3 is TGTGCCAGCAGATCCGGAGGGACAGGGGGCTACACCTTC.